Listed below are T cell receptor beta chains from one sample, sequenced in a study of blood T cell repertoires in COVID-19. Profiling relied on immunoSEQ multiplex PCR, and the TCRdb table lists in-frame clones only, not all of them. The profile shows roughly 250,000 clones, roughly four fifths of them singletons. Sequences were obtained from peripheral blood. The receptors here all came from a woman aged 80 or over with acute or convalescent COVID-19. Each CDR3 is given with its conserved first and last residue.

V gene	J gene	CDR3 protein
TRBV25-1	TRBJ1-4	CASSETTAGTGREKLFF
TRBV5-4	TRBJ1-1	CASRGFTGNTEAFF
TRBV19	TRBJ2-3	CASSPRSLAGARDTQYF
TRBV6-1	TRBJ2-7	CASSDTSGGVYEQYF
TRBV7-3	TRBJ2-2	CASSPGALAGGRELFF
TRBV7-8	TRBJ1-5	CASSPREYGYLQPQHF
TRBV6-4	TRBJ2-7	CASGPRGPNTWEQYF
TRBV19	TRBJ1-4	CASEDRVYEKLFF
TRBV5-6	TRBJ2-6	CASSLAQGDLGGANVLTF
TRBV18	TRBJ2-1	CASSPPGLAGALYNEQFF
TRBV12-3/TRBV12-4	TRBJ1-1	CASSLTANTEAFF
TRBV14	TRBJ1-3	CASSRTVLSGNTIYF
TRBV2	TRBJ1-2	CASSAPLTGGSYGYTF
TRBV7-2	TRBJ1-2	CASSHDRNNYGYTF
TRBV5-8	TRBJ2-7	CASSLGDRSTGGSYEQYF
TRBV7-9	TRBJ2-3	CASSFLPTYTDTQYF
TRBV24-1	TRBJ1-1	CATSEGQGMAFF
TRBV5-6	TRBJ1-4	CASSLDRGSEKLFF
TRBV5-1	TRBJ2-4	CASSAGGGAAKNIQYF
TRBV24-1	TRBJ1-1	CATSDGGVRGPSTEAFF
TRBV5-1	TRBJ1-1	CASSLRQGNLAEAFF
TRBV18	TRBJ1-1	CASSPLGALNTEAFF
TRBV18	TRBJ1-1	CASSLEGGTEAFF
TRBV7-6	TRBJ1-1	CASSLATGNTEAFF
TRBV20-1	TRBJ2-5	CSASTSAGETQYF
TRBV7-2	TRBJ2-1	CASSLFGVHNEQFF
TRBV6-5	TRBJ2-1	CASRTGWNEQFF
TRBV2	TRBJ1-1	CASILEQGATAEAFF
TRBV5-1	TRBJ2-3	CASSLGGSEGTDTQYF
TRBV3-1/TRBV3-2	TRBJ1-5	CASSQGNRGGGSNQPQHF
TRBV19	TRBJ2-3	CASSGGGASTDTQYF
TRBV27	TRBJ2-3	CASSLYGGGEVTDTQYF
TRBV5-1	TRBJ1-1	CASSLAGGSEAFF
TRBV18	TRBJ1-6	CASSLDSNSPLHF
TRBV18	TRBJ1-4	CASSTGVNEKLFF
TRBV10-3	TRBJ1-1	CAIRNRQENTEAFF
TRBV11-3	TRBJ2-2	CASREAGGHERGGELFF
TRBV27	TRBJ1-3	CASSLRGSGNTIYF
TRBV6-5	TRBJ1-1	CASRAGQERTEAFF
TRBV3-1/TRBV3-2	TRBJ2-2	CASRPGTTNTGELFF